Listed here is a single T cell receptor beta chain. Germline lookup yields CDR1 SGHTA and CDR2 FQGNSA. Trimming removed 1 base from V and 7 bases from J; junction bases left unmatched: 4. This CDR3 is built from 16 residues. Per the original methods: Scientists estimated how many nucleated cells there were by amplifying reference gene primers. Sequencing was performed with immunoSEQ multiplex PCR; in TCRdb, only in-frame clones are kept and a portion is missing. V, J and clone size are taken as reported in that table, and D and trimming were inferred from the DNA itself. Found here are about 73,000 clones, roughly 80% of them singletons; the top ten hold 28%. These data belong to a study of blood T cell repertoires in COVID-19. Study details: Spain, Italy and the United States supplied samples that represented acute and convalescent COVID-19. PBMCs, B-cell-depleted T cells, or T cells provided the cDNA or gDNA that made up the material.

This TCR came from a human donor in a cohort sampled during active COVID-19. Sequenced: peripheral blood. The chain carries TRBV7-2 and TRBJ1-6, with TRBD1 identical over 10 bases. CDR3 in amino acids: CASSLVGQGLNSPLHF. Here the CDR3 DNA reads TGTGCCAGCAGCTTAGTGGGACAGGGGCTGAATTCACCCCTCCACTTT.